This entry lists 27 T cell receptor beta chains sequenced from one sample in a study of blood T cell repertoires in COVID-19. Sequencing used immunoSEQ multiplex PCR; TCRdb keeps in-frame clones, though not all of them. The sample records about 200,000 clones, 75% to 85% being singletons. What was sequenced was peripheral blood. These receptors all stem from a human donor in a cohort sampled during active COVID-19.

CDR3 sequence reads: CASTVKVSGRAYEQYF. CDR3 in DNA: TGTGCCAGCACCGTTAAAGTCAGCGGGAGAGCCTACGAGCAGTACTTC. V is TRBV13 and J is TRBJ2-7, with 8 nucleotides matching TRBD2. The J segment lost 2 bases and the V segment lost 7 bases, leaving 13 bases of the junction unmatched. Germline loops: CDR1 PRHDT, CDR2 FYEKMQ (reference sequence). The CDR3 is 16 residues long.

The chain couples TRBV5-1 to TRBJ2-1, with 8 positions matching TRBD1. J gave up 6 bases and V 1 base, and 15 bases lay outside the gene matches. Germline V lookup: CDR1 SGHRS, CDR2 YFSETQ. The CDR3 length is 18 residues. CDR3 bases: TGCGCCAGCAGCTTGATGTCAGGGGGCCGGGTTATGGGCAATGAGCAGTTCTTC. Translated: CASSLMSGGRVMGNEQFF.

J is TRBJ2-1 and V is TRBV20-1, with 10 bases aligning to TRBD2. Germline CDR1 reads DFQATT; CDR2 reads SNEGSKA (reference sequence). With V trimmed by 3 bases and J by 4 bases, 12 bases remained unmatched. CDR3 length: 17 amino acids. The CDR3 region is CSASKGLAGVSYNEQFF. The CDR3 nucleotides are TGCAGTGCTAGTAAGGGTCTAGCGGGAGTTTCGTACAATGAGCAGTTCTTC.

V gene TRBV3-1 (or the pseudogene TRBV3-2) combines with J gene TRBJ2-7; TRBD2 might be the D (5 bases). Per the germline V gene, CDR1 is LGHDT and CDR2 is YNNKEL (reference sequence). The germline V and J ends were trimmed by 3 bases and 6 bases, with 9 bases remaining between them. This CDR3 comprises 12 residues. The CDR3 sequence: CASSHQRAEQYF. The CDR3 DNA reads as TGTGCCAGCAGCCACCAGAGGGCCGAGCAGTACTTC.

This chain connects TRBV27 to TRBJ2-1; D possibly corresponds to TRBD1 (6 bases). The CDR3 spans 16 residues. Germline values: CDR1 MNHEY, CDR2 SMNVEV (reference sequence). V was shortened by 0 bases and J by 3 bases, with 12 bases between the two germline ends. The CDR3 sequence: CASSLSRGGFYNEQFF. The DNA for the CDR3 is TGTGCCAGCAGTTTATCTAGAGGGGGTTTCTACAATGAGCAGTTCTTC.

The chain employs TRBV7-9 and TRBJ2-1; TRBD2 might be the D (6 bases). Trimming left V 1 base short and J 0 bases short, with 19 bases between. The CDR3 runs to 19 residues. Germline CDR1 SEHNR, CDR2 FQNEAQ (reference sequence). DNA for the CDR3: TGTGCCAGCAGCTTAGGTTTCCCGCGGGGACTCTCCTCCTACAATGAGCAGTTCTTC. It specifies CASSLGFPRGLSSYNEQFF.

The rearrangement links TRBV5-4 to TRBJ2-3, with TRBD1 identical over 12 bases. The CDR3 sequence is 17 residues long. Germline values: CDR1 SGHNT, CDR2 YYREEE (reference sequence). J lost 4 bases, V lost 0 bases, and 6 bases had no gene match. The chain's CDR3 is CASSLGGTGGVADTQYF. The CDR3 bases are TGTGCCAGCAGCTTGGGGGGGACAGGGGGCGTAGCAGATACGCAGTATTTT. Full variable domain (rest looked up from reference TRBV5-4 and TRBJ2-3): ETGVTQSPTHLIKTRGQQVTLRCSSQSGHNTVSWYQQALGQGPQFIFQYYREEENGRGNFPPRFSGLQFPNYSSELNVNALELDDSALYLCASSLGGTGGVADTQYFGPGTRLTVL.

J is TRBJ1-4 and V is TRBV7-9; 9 bases match TRBD1. The CDR3 runs to 18 residues. Germline lookup yields CDR1 SEHNR and CDR2 FQNEAQ (reference sequence). V gave up 1 base and J gave up 4 bases; unmatched junction bases: 10. The CDR3 nucleotides read TGTGCCAGCAGCTTAGGCGGGACAGGGTGGTCTCGTAATGAAAAACTGTTTTTT. This codes for CASSLGGTGWSRNEKLFF.

This rearrangement joins TRBV7-2 to TRBJ2-1; 11 bases agree with TRBD2. Germline CDR1 and CDR2: SGHTA and FQGNSA. V gave up 0 bases and J gave up 7 bases; unmatched junction bases: 2. The CDR3 covers 15 residues. This chain's CDR3 is CASSLAASGRNEQFF. The CDR3 coding sequence is TGTGCCAGCAGCTTAGCCGCTAGCGGGAGGAATGAGCAGTTCTTC.

In DNA, the CDR3 is TGTGCCAGCAGGGACATTTATGGACAGGGCTTCACTGAAGCTTTCTTT. Amino acids: CASRDIYGQGFTEAFF. J is TRBJ1-1 and V is TRBV6-6, with 8 bases aligning to TRBD1. The CDR3 totals 16 residues. Germline V lookup: CDR1 MNHNY, CDR2 SVGAGI (reference sequence). J gave up 4 bases and V 6 bases, and 13 bases lay outside the gene matches.

The rearrangement links TRBV28 to TRBJ2-1; 7 bases are shared with TRBD2. With 6 bases clipped from V and 8 bases from J, the junction kept 10 bases outside the gene matches. From germline, CDR1 is MDHEN and CDR2 SYDVKM. The CDR3 sequence is 14 residues long. The CDR3 nucleotides read TGTGCCAGCAGGCTAGCGGAGCCTAGCGATGAGCAGTTCTTC. It specifies CASRLAEPSDEQFF. The entire variable domain, with the rest obtained from reference TRBV28 and TRBJ2-1, is as follows: DVKVTQSSRYLVKRTGEKVFLECVQDMDHENMFWYRQDPGLGLRLIYFSYDVKMKEKGDIPEGYSVSREKKERFSLILESASTNQTSMYLCASRLAEPSDEQFFGPGTRLTVL.

The chain is built from TRBV3-1 (or the pseudogene TRBV3-2) and TRBJ2-1; 8 bases agree with TRBD2. This CDR3 region has 15 residues. Looked up from germline, CDR1 is LGHDT and CDR2 is YNNKEL (reference sequence). The ends lost 5 bases at V and 3 bases at J; junction bases unmatched: 6. The CDR3, as DNA: TGTGCCAGCAGCATTACTAGCGGAGACTACAATGAGCAGTTCTTC. Protein sequence: CASSITSGDYNEQFF.

The chain combines TRBV9 with TRBJ2-7; the match to TRBD1 covers 8 bases. The V segment lost 4 bases and the J segment 6 bases; nucleotides outside the gene matches: 6. Looked up from germline, CDR1 is SGDLS and CDR2 is YYNGEE. This CDR3 has 13 residues. CDR3 loop: CASSPGQGTEQYF. Here the CDR3 DNA reads TGTGCCAGCAGCCCAGGACAGGGTACCGAGCAGTACTTC.

The chain combines TRBV27 with TRBJ2-1; 12 positions match TRBD2. Germline loops: CDR1 MNHEY, CDR2 SMNVEV (reference sequence). V shed 8 bases and J 8 bases; nucleotides not matched to a gene: 4. The CDR3 covers 13 residues. CDR3 protein: CASGLAGSDEQFF. The CDR3 DNA reads TGTGCCAGCGGACTAGCGGGGAGTGATGAGCAGTTCTTC.

CDR3 bases: TGTGCCAGCAGCCAAGGGAGGGGCCGTGAAGCTTTCTTT. As protein: CASSQGRGREAFF. The chain employs TRBV4-2 and TRBJ1-1, with D perhaps TRBD1 (5 bases). The germline V gene encodes CDR1 LGHNA and CDR2 YNFKEQ. This CDR3 is 13 amino acids long. Trimming left V 1 base short and J 7 bases short, with 10 bases between.

The chain has TRBV19 and TRBJ1-1, with D maybe TRBD1 (6 bases). V lost 5 bases to trimming and J lost 3 bases, with 13 bases between them. The CDR3 extends over 14 amino acids. The germline V gene encodes CDR1 LNHDA and CDR2 SQIVND (reference sequence). DNA of the CDR3: TGTGCCAGTAGTGGCAGGGGATGGGACACTGAAGCTTTCTTT. Protein product: CASSGRGWDTEAFF. Looking up the rest from reference TRBV19 and TRBJ1-1 gives the full variable domain: DGGITQSPKYLFRKEGQNVTLSCEQNLNHDAMYWYRQDPGQGLRLIYYSQIVNDFQKGDIAEGYSVSREKKESFPLTVTSAQKNPTAFYLCASSGRGWDTEAFFGQGTRLTVV.

This clone was seen only once. The rearrangement joins TRBV6-4 to TRBJ2-5; 8 positions match TRBD1. The germline V gene encodes CDR1 MRHNA and CDR2 SNTAGT. V lost 5 bases, J lost 4 bases, and 3 bases stayed unmatched. This CDR3 is built from 13 residues. CDR3 sequence reads: CASSPDRGETQYF. In DNA form, the CDR3 reads TGTGCCAGCAGTCCAGACAGGGGAGAGACCCAGTACTTC.

The chain combines TRBV5-1 with TRBJ2-5; TRBD1 is a possible D gene (6 bases). The CDR3 is made up of 13 amino acids. V was cut by 1 base and J by 9 bases, with 13 bases left in between. CDR1 and CDR2 from the germline V gene are SGHRS and YFSETQ. The CDR3 DNA reads TGCGCCAGCAGCTTGCAGGGGCCATGGGCCCAGTACTTC. It translates to CASSLQGPWAQYF.

The chain has TRBV28 and TRBJ2-3; a possible D gene is TRBD1 (6 bases). Looked up from germline, CDR1 is MDHEN and CDR2 is SYDVKM. Trimming stripped 2 bases from V and 1 base from J, with 19 bases between. This CDR3 contains 18 residues. For the CDR3, the DNA is TGTGCCAGCAGTTTAGGGGGACAAAGTAGTCTTGGCACAGATACGCAGTATTTT. This gives the protein CASSLGGQSSLGTDTQYF.

The chain employs TRBV9 and TRBJ2-7; 8 positions match TRBD1. Germline-derived CDR1 and CDR2 are SGDLS and YYNGEE. The CDR3 is 15 amino acids. With 4 bases clipped from V and 5 bases from J, the junction kept 11 bases outside the gene matches. CDR3 coding DNA: TGTGCCAGCAGCACCCGACCTGACAGGGGCAACGAGCAGTACTTC. Translation gives CASSTRPDRGNEQYF.

The chain is built from TRBV2 and TRBJ2-1, with D perhaps TRBD1 (6 bases). The germline V gene has CDR1 SNHLY and CDR2 FYNNEI. The CDR3 has 11 residues. Trimming pared 7 bases from V and 9 bases from J, leaving 10 bases between. CDR3 nucleotides: TGTGCCAGCATAAGAGGGGGTGAGCAGTTCTTC. This codes for CASIRGGEQFF.

The V call is TRBV3-1 (or the pseudogene TRBV3-2), the J call TRBJ2-1; D may be TRBD2 (6 bases). This CDR3 spans 15 amino acids. Germline V gene lookup returns CDR1 LGHDT and CDR2 YNNKEL (reference sequence). V dropped 2 bases and J dropped 4 bases, with 12 bases sitting between them. This CDR3 reads CASSQRSGTYNEQFF. In nucleotides, the CDR3 is TGTGCCAGCAGCCAAAGGTCTGGGACTTACAATGAGCAGTTCTTC.

The chain links TRBV28 to TRBJ1-2; possible D gene TRBD1, 5 bases. The germline V gene encodes CDR1 MDHEN and CDR2 SYDVKM. This CDR3 has 15 residues. Trimming left V 6 bases short and J 6 bases short, with 20 bases between. The CDR3 loop reads CASSTLGWGRDGYTF. CDR3 DNA: TGTGCCAGCAGCACCCTCGGGTGGGGGAGGGATGGCTACACCTTC.

The rearrangement links TRBV11-2 to TRBJ2-3; a weak D match, TRBD1 (5 bases). Germline lookup yields CDR1 SGHAT and CDR2 FQNNGV. The CDR3 is 15 residues long. Trimming pared 5 bases from V and 6 bases from J, leaving 18 bases between. The CDR3 region has the DNA TGTGCCAGCAGCCCCTCTGTGGGAAGGGGTGATACGCAGTATTTT. Translated, it gives CASSPSVGRGDTQYF. Drawing the rest from reference TRBV11-2 and TRBJ2-3, the complete variable domain is EAGVAQSPRYKIIEKRQSVAFWCNPISGHATLYWYQQILGQGPKLLIQFQNNGVVDDSQLPKDRFSAERLKGVDSTLKIQPAKLEDSAVYLCASSPSVGRGDTQYFGPGTRLTVL.

This clone was seen only a few times. The rearrangement links TRBV18 to TRBJ1-1, with TRBD1 as a possible D gene (6 bases). This CDR3 region has 17 residues. The germline V gene encodes CDR1 KGHSH and CDR2 LQKENI. V gave up 2 bases and J gave up 0 bases, with 16 bases separating them. The CDR3 sequence: CASSPRGQGKMNTEAFF. CDR3 DNA sequence: TGTGCCAGCTCACCAAGAGGTCAGGGGAAGATGAACACTGAAGCTTTCTTT.

The V gene is TRBV28, the J gene TRBJ2-1; D might be TRBD2 (6 bases). V was pared by 2 bases and J by 5 bases, with 10 bases between. The CDR3 totals 14 residues. The germline V gene encodes CDR1 MDHEN and CDR2 SYDVKM. The CDR3 DNA reads TGTGCCAGCAGTTTACCCGGGAGAGACAATGAGCAGTTCTTC. Protein sequence: CASSLPGRDNEQFF.

The gene calls are TRBV2 and TRBJ2-2; D remains unclear. V was shortened by 7 bases and J by 1 base, with 13 bases between the two germline ends. The CDR3 has 15 residues. Germline CDR1 is SNHLY and CDR2 is FYNNEI. CDR3 bases: TGTGCCAGCATCCGTTCACAGCAGAACACCGGGGAGCTGTTTTTT. This gives the protein CASIRSQQNTGELFF. The full variable domain, rest sourced from reference TRBV2 and TRBJ2-2, is EPEVTQTPSHQVTQMGQEVILRCVPISNHLYFYWYRQILGQKVEFLVSFYNNEISEKSEIFDDQFSVERPDGSNFTLKIRSTKLEDSAMYFCASIRSQQNTGELFFGEGSRLTVL.